The 11 T cell receptor beta chains below were found in one sample sequenced in a study of cytomegalovirus exposure and HLA in healthy donors. Researchers ran the PCR with 60 Vbeta and 13 Jbeta primers. Clones were sequenced by immunoSEQ multiplex PCR, and TCRdb holds only the in-frame ones, with some missing. The sample has under 250,000 clones, approximately 78% seen once. Sequencing input: PBMCs. These receptors came from a woman between 40 and 55 years old in good health and CMV-seronegative.

The chain uses TRBV7-6 and TRBJ2-5, with 9 bases aligning to TRBD2. Germline trimming cut 4 bases from V and 4 bases from J; bases unmatched to any gene: 16. The CDR3 runs 18 residues. The germline V gene has CDR1 SGHVS and CDR2 FNYEAQ. The CDR3 spells CASSSRPHPGSGRETQYF. The DNA of the CDR3 is TGTGCCAGCAGCTCCAGACCGCATCCTGGTAGCGGGAGAGAGACCCAGTACTTC. The full variable domain, with the rest looked up from reference TRBV7-6 and TRBJ2-5, is GAGVSQSPRYKVTKRGQDVALRCDPISGHVSLYWYRQALGQGPEFLTYFNYEAQQDKSGLPNDRFSAERPEGSISTLTIQRTEQRDSAMYRCASSSRPHPGSGRETQYFGPGTRLLVL.

The chain joins TRBV10-1 to TRBJ2-2; D perhaps matches TRBD2 (6 bases). This CDR3 has 14 amino acids. Germline CDR1 is WNHNN and CDR2 is SYGVQD (reference sequence). V lost 5 bases and J 2 bases, leaving 9 bases between the germline ends. CDR3 sequence: CASSRTINTGELFF. The CDR3 DNA follows: TGCGCCAGCAGTAGGACTATTAACACCGGGGAGCTGTTTTTT.

The chain carries TRBV4-2 and TRBJ2-3, with D perhaps matching TRBD1 (5 bases). Trimming removed 3 bases from V and 0 bases from J, with 13 bases in between. CDR3 length: 16 residues. Germline V lookup: CDR1 LGHNA, CDR2 YNFKEQ. In nucleotides, the CDR3 is TGTGCCAGCAGCCAGAGGACAAGCTGGAGCACAGATACGCAGTATTTT. This translates into CASSQRTSWSTDTQYF.

The chain uses TRBV13 and TRBJ2-7, with D maybe TRBD2 (6 bases). This CDR3 is 20 amino acids long. V shed 0 bases and J shed 1 base, with 25 bases lying between them. CDR1 is PRHDT, CDR2 FYEKMQ, per germline (reference sequence). CDR3 amino acids: CASSLGLAQGGGERSYEQYF. As DNA, the CDR3 is TGTGCCAGCAGCTTAGGTTTGGCGCAGGGTGGCGGGGAGAGGTCCTACGAGCAGTACTTC.

The chain recombines TRBV27 with TRBJ1-1, with TRBD1 identical over 10 bases. Germline V gene data show CDR1 as MNHEY and CDR2 as SMNVEV (reference sequence). Trimming at V came to 3 bases and at J to 1 base, leaving 2 bases not matched to a gene. The CDR3 consists of 15 residues. The CDR3 DNA reads as TGTGCCAGCAGTTTCCGGGACAGGGGGAACACTGAAGCTTTCTTT. As protein: CASSFRDRGNTEAFF.

The chain recombines TRBV7-9 with TRBJ2-3; 7 nucleotides match TRBD1. The CDR3 has 14 residues. V trimming: 6 bases; J trimming: 2 bases; junction bases outside the gene matches: 5. CDR1 and CDR2 (germline): SEHNR, FQNEAQ (reference sequence). The CDR3 DNA sequence: TGTGCCAGCAGGAGGACAGGCACCACAGATACGCAGTATTTT. Protein product: CASRRTGTTDTQYF.

The gene calls are TRBV4-1 and TRBJ1-5, with D unclear. Looked up from germline, CDR1 is MGHRA and CDR2 is YSYEKL. This CDR3 has 16 amino acids. V was shortened by 0 bases and J by 5 bases, with 14 bases between the two germline ends. CDR3 amino acids: CASSQDDLQIYQPQHF. The DNA of the CDR3 is TGCGCCAGCAGCCAAGATGATCTACAGATCTATCAGCCCCAGCATTTT.

This chain connects TRBV18 to TRBJ2-7; tentatively, D is TRBD1 (6 bases). V lost 2 bases and J 5 bases, leaving 10 bases between the germline ends. Germline loops: CDR1 KGHSH, CDR2 LQKENI. This CDR3 is 13 amino acids long. The CDR3 nucleotides read TGTGCCAGCTCACCAGCAGGGGACCACGAGCAGTACTTC. Protein sequence: CASSPAGDHEQYF.

This clone was seen a handful of times. The J gene is TRBJ1-5, the V gene TRBV2; D ambiguous. Trimming removed 1 base from V and 6 bases from J, with 10 bases in between. The CDR3 is 14 residues long. Per germline, CDR1 SNHLY and CDR2 FYNNEI. The CDR3 loop is CASSEGGYSQPQHF. The CDR3 region has the DNA TGTGCCAGCAGTGAAGGAGGGTACAGTCAGCCCCAGCATTTT.

This chain joins TRBV19 and TRBJ2-7, with 9 bases identical to TRBD1. Germline CDR1 reads LNHDA; CDR2 reads SQIVND (reference sequence). CDR3 length: 14 amino acids. V was clipped by 3 bases and J by 3 bases; unmatched bases: 3. CDR3 DNA: TGTGCCAGTAGTATGACAGGGGGGATCTACGAGCAGTACTTC. It yields the protein CASSMTGGIYEQYF.

This clone was observed a handful of times. The V gene is TRBV19, the J gene TRBJ2-7, with 7 bases lining up with TRBD2. The CDR3 contains 15 residues. J lost 5 bases, V lost 6 bases, and 13 bases had no gene match. CDR1 and CDR2 from the germline V gene are LNHDA and SQIVND (reference sequence). CDR3 amino acids: CASRPPFAGENEQYF. CDR3 in DNA: TGTGCCAGTAGACCACCCTTTGCGGGAGAGAACGAGCAGTACTTC.